This T cell receptor (beta chain) stems from a study of a mutant IDH1 vaccine in newly diagnosed glioma. Note on this clone: The antigen is not known.

This sample's time point: week 11, during vaccination. In every dose of vaccine, 300 ug of mutant IDH1 20-mer peptide was given alongside topical imiquimod. Clones were read by immunoSEQ multiplex PCR, and TCRdb kept only the in-frame ones, dropping some. Counted here are tens of thousands of clones, roughly nine tenths occurring once; the ten biggest clones make up over 2%. J lost 2 bases, V lost 4 bases, and 5 bases had no gene match. The CDR3 loop spans 16 amino acids. In germline, CDR1 is SGHRS, CDR2 YFSETQ. V and J are TRBV5-1 and TRBJ2-3, with 12 bases lining up with TRBD2. The source material was PBMCs, sampled from a glioma patient whose treatment included an IDH1 peptide vaccine. This TCR derives from a man aged 45-65 years with glioma. CDR3 sequence: CASSPGLAGTTDTQYF. For the CDR3, the DNA is TGCGCCAGCAGCCCAGGACTAGCGGGAACCACAGATACGCAGTATTTT.